This passage covers 16 T cell receptor beta chains from one sample sequenced in a study of blood T cell repertoires in COVID-19. This table comes from immunoSEQ multiplex PCR, and its TCRdb copy is limited to in-frame clones, with some not included. The table has tens of thousands of clones, under 95% seen once. The sample was peripheral blood. The receptors were sampled from a human donor in a cohort sampled during active COVID-19.

This sequence joins TRBV11-2 and TRBJ2-3; TRBD2 matches 9 bases. Per the germline V gene, CDR1 is SGHAT and CDR2 is FQNNGV. The CDR3 totals 19 residues. The V gene end was trimmed by 5 bases and the J gene end by 2 bases; junction bases not matched to a gene: 17. CDR3 nucleotide sequence: TGTGCCAGCAGCCGAACCCCGATAGCGGGGGACTTTTCCACAGATACGCAGTATTTT. Residues: CASSRTPIAGDFSTDTQYF. Full variable domain (outside the CDR3, taken from reference TRBV11-2 and TRBJ2-3): EAGVAQSPRYKIIEKRQSVAFWCNPISGHATLYWYQQILGQGPKLLIQFQNNGVVDDSQLPKDRFSAERLKGVDSTLKIQPAKLEDSAVYLCASSRTPIAGDFSTDTQYFGPGTRLTVL.

The rearrangement joins TRBV28 to TRBJ1-2; TRBD1 matches 7 bases. Looked up from germline, CDR1 is MDHEN and CDR2 is SYDVKM. The V and J ends lost 6 bases and 7 bases, in that order; junction bases with no gene match: 5. This CDR3 has 12 amino acids. CDR3 coding DNA: TGTGCCAGCAGCTCGACAGGGAGTGGCTACACCTTC. This encodes CASSSTGSGYTF.

J is TRBJ1-6 and V is TRBV25-1; D not certain. The CDR3 length is 16 residues. V lost 3 bases and J 14 bases, leaving 23 bases between the germline ends. Germline V gene lookup returns CDR1 MGHDK and CDR2 SYGVNS. CDR3 protein: CASSETLGLRRAALHF. The CDR3 nucleotides are TGTGCCAGCAGTGAGACTCTCGGTCTGAGGCGGGCGGCCCTCCACTTT.

The chain carries TRBV4-2 and TRBJ2-7; perhaps TRBD1 as D (6 bases). V lost 2 bases and J lost 3, with 14 bases in between. This CDR3 has 15 amino acids. Per the germline V gene, CDR1 is LGHNA and CDR2 is YNFKEQ. Here the CDR3 DNA reads TGTGCCAGCAGCCAACCGGGACAAGGGGTCTACGAGCAGTACTTC. As protein: CASSQPGQGVYEQYF.

This clone was counted between two and nine times. The gene calls are TRBV6-1 and TRBJ1-5, with TRBD1 as a possible D gene (5 bases). CDR3 size: 18 residues. CDR1 and CDR2 from the germline V gene are MNHNS and SASEGT. Trimming shortened V by 3 bases and J by 4 bases, and 22 bases separated the two germline ends. The CDR3 DNA reads TGTGCCAGCAGTGACTTACCAGTGGGCAGGGCCTCGAATCAGCCCCAGCATTTT. This encodes CASSDLPVGRASNQPQHF.

V and J are TRBV11-2 and TRBJ2-1; TRBD1 is a possible D gene (5 bases). The ends were cut back, 1 base at V and 1 base at J, with 14 bases in the middle. Germline lookup yields CDR1 SGHAT and CDR2 FQNNGV. This CDR3 has 17 amino acids. CDR3: CASSLVGHRISYNEQFF. The DNA of the CDR3 is TGTGCCAGCAGCTTAGTTGGACACCGCATTTCCTACAATGAGCAGTTCTTC.

This chain connects TRBV23-1 to TRBJ2-3; 13 bases match TRBD2. TRBV23-1 is labeled an ORF, and its function is uncertain. V was pared by 2 bases and J by 5 bases, with 7 bases of the junction left unmatched. The CDR3 spans 17 residues. The CDR3: CASSQRQGLAGRDTQYF. CDR3 coding DNA: TGCGCCAGCAGTCAAAGACAGGGACTAGCGGGGCGAGATACGCAGTATTTT.

The chain joins TRBV19 to TRBJ1-1; D is possibly TRBD1 (5 bases). CDR3 length equals 13 residues. Germline loops: CDR1 LNHDA, CDR2 SQIVND (reference sequence). V lost 8 bases and J lost 0, with 10 bases in between. CDR3: CASAPGVNTEAFF. The CDR3 DNA is TGTGCCAGTGCACCGGGGGTGAACACTGAAGCTTTCTTT.

The rearrangement links TRBV20-1 to TRBJ1-2, with D unclear. The CDR3 has 9 amino acids. Germline CDR1 is DFQATT and CDR2 is SNEGSKA (reference sequence). DNA of the CDR3: TGCAGCAATAGCTATGGCTACACCTTC. Protein product: CSNSYGYTF.

V usage is TRBV27 and J usage is TRBJ1-4, with D unclear. V dropped 3 bases and J dropped 7 bases, with 18 bases sitting between them. Germline V CDR1 and CDR2: MNHEY, SMNVEV (reference sequence). The CDR3 contains 16 residues. CDR3: CASSFLGSAGVEKLFF. The CDR3 DNA is TGTGCCAGCAGTTTTCTGGGGTCAGCCGGGGTTGAAAAACTGTTTTTT.

The rearrangement joins TRBV3-1 (or the pseudogene TRBV3-2) to TRBJ2-7; possibly TRBD2 for D (5 bases). CDR3 length equals 14 residues. CDR1 and CDR2 from the germline V gene are LGHDT and YNNKEL (reference sequence). The ends were cut back, 4 bases at V and 5 bases at J, with 15 bases in the middle. Here the CDR3 DNA reads TGTGCCAGCAGCCGGAGGACCGAGGTAGACGAGCAGTACTTC. Protein product: CASSRRTEVDEQYF.

This chain connects TRBV9 to TRBJ2-7; 10 bases are shared with TRBD1. The CDR3 has 12 amino acids. With 6 bases clipped from V and 5 bases from J, the junction kept 2 bases outside the gene matches. Looked up from germline, CDR1 is SGDLS and CDR2 is YYNGEE. This CDR3 reads CASNGTGDEQYF. In nucleotides, the CDR3 is TGTGCCAGCAACGGGACAGGGGACGAGCAGTACTTC.

The rearrangement joins TRBV7-9 to TRBJ1-6; D may be TRBD1 (5 bases). Looked up from germline, CDR1 is SEHNR and CDR2 is FQNEAQ (reference sequence). Trimming pared 5 bases from V and 7 bases from J, leaving 15 bases between. The CDR3 has 15 amino acids. This chain's CDR3 is CASSTPTEKNSPLHF. The CDR3 DNA is TGTGCCAGCAGCACCCCGACAGAGAAGAATTCACCCCTCCACTTT.

The chain couples TRBV15 to TRBJ2-7, with 11 bases matching TRBD1. This CDR3 is 16 amino acids long. The J segment lost 3 bases and the V segment lost 1 base, leaving 5 bases of the junction unmatched. Germline-derived CDR1 and CDR2 are LNHNV and YYDKDF (reference sequence). The CDR3 region is CATSRGRGTGGYEQYF. The DNA for the CDR3 is TGTGCCACCAGCAGAGGGCGGGGGACAGGGGGCTACGAGCAGTACTTC.

This rearrangement joins TRBV20-1 to TRBJ2-7; D gene unclear. The CDR3 sequence is 11 residues long. Germline V gives CDR1 DFQATT, CDR2 SNEGSKA (reference sequence). V lost 1 base, J lost 7 bases, and 8 bases lay in between. The CDR3 protein is CSARVTREQYF. In DNA form, the CDR3 reads TGCAGTGCTAGAGTTACCCGGGAGCAGTACTTC.

V gene TRBV11-2 combines with J gene TRBJ1-4, with D tentatively TRBD1 (5 bases). Germline V gene lookup returns CDR1 SGHAT and CDR2 FQNNGV. V gave up 5 bases and J gave up 5 bases, with 18 bases separating them. This CDR3 is 16 amino acids long. The DNA for the CDR3 is TGTGCCAGCAGCCTACCACGGGCGGGGGTCAATGAAAAACTGTTTTTT. It codes for CASSLPRAGVNEKLFF.